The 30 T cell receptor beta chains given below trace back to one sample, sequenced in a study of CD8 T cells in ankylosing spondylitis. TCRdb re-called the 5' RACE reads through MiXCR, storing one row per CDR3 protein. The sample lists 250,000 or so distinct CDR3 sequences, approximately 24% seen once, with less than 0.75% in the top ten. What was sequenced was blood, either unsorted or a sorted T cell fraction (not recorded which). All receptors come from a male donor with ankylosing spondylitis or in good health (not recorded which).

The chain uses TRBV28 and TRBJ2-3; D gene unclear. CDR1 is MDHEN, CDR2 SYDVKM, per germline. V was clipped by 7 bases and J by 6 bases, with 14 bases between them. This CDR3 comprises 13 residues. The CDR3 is CASTPSTRDTQYF. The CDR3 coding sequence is TGTGCCAGCACCCCATCTACGAGGGATACGCAGTATTTT.

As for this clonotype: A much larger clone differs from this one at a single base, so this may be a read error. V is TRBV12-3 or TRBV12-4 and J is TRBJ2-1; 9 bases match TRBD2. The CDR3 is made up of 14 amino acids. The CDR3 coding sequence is TGTGCCAGCAGTCTTCTAGCGGGGAGTAATGAGGAGTTCTTC. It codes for CASSLLAGSNEEFF.

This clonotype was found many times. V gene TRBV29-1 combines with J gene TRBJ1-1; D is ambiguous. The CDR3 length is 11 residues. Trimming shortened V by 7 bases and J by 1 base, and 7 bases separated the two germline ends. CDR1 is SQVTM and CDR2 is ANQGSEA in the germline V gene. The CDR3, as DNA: TGCAGCGCTATGGGGAACACTGAAGCTTTCTTT. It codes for CSAMGNTEAFF.

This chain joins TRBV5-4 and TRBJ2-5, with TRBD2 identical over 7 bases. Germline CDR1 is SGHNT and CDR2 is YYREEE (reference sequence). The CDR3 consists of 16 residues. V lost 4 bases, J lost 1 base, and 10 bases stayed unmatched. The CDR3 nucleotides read TGTGCCAGCAGCCACTCGCGGGCTAGCGGCCAAGAGACCCAGTACTTC. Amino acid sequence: CASSHSRASGQETQYF. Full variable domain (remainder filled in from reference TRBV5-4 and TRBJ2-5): ETGVTQSPTHLIKTRGQQVTLRCSSQSGHNTVSWYQQALGQGPQFIFQYYREEENGRGNFPPRFSGLQFPNYSSELNVNALELDDSALYLCASSHSRASGQETQYFGPGTRLLVL.

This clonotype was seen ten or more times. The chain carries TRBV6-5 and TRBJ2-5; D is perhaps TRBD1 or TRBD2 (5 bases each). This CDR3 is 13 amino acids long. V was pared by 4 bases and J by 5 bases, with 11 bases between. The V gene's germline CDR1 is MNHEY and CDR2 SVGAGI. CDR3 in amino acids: CASSWGWAETQYF. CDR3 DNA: TGTGCCAGCAGTTGGGGGTGGGCGGAGACCCAGTACTTC.

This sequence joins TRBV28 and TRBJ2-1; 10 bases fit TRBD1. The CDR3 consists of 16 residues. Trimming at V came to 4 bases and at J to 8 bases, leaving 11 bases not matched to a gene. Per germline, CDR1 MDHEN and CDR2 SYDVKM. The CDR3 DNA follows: TGTGCCAGCAGTTCCAGCTGGGACAGGGGTTACGATGAGCAGTTCTTC. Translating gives CASSSSWDRGYDEQFF.

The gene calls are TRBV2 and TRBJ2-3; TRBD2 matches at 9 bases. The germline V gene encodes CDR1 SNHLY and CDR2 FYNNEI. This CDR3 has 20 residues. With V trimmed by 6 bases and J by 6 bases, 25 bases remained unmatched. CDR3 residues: CASSPPGTSGPRRSRDTQYF. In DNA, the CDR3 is TGTGCCAGCAGCCCACCGGGAACTAGCGGGCCCCGACGGTCGAGGGATACGCAGTATTTT.

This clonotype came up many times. DNA of the CDR3: TGCAGTGCTAGAGATTCCGGGGAGGGCTTAGATTCACCCCTCCACTTT. Translating it yields CSARDSGEGLDSPLHF. J is TRBJ1-6 and V is TRBV20-1; D unclear. CDR1 and CDR2 (germline): DFQATT, SNEGSKA (reference sequence). The CDR3 covers 16 residues. The V gene lost 0 bases and the J gene lost 8 bases, with 17 bases spanning the gap.

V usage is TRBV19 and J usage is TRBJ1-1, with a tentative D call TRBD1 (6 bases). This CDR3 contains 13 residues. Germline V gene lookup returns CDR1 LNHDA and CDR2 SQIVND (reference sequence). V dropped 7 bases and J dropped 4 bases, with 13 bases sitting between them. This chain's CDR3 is CASMMTGSTEAFF. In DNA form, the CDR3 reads TGTGCCAGTATGATGACAGGTTCCACTGAAGCTTTCTTT.

CDR3 loop: CAISVSPATDTQYF. The CDR3 bases are TGTGCCATCAGTGTGTCGCCAGCCACAGATACGCAGTATTTT. V is TRBV10-3 and J is TRBJ2-3, with unresolved D. Deletions cut 4 bases from V and 2 bases from J, with 10 bases between. There are 14 residues in the CDR3. Germline V gene data show CDR1 as ENHRY and CDR2 as SYGVKD.

The CDR3 DNA is TGTGCCATCAAACCCAACCTCCGCACAGATACGCAGTATTTT. Amino acids: CAIKPNLRTDTQYF. The V call is TRBV10-3, the J call TRBJ2-3, with D hard to call. The ends were cut back, 7 bases at V and 1 base at J, with 12 bases in the middle. Germline V gene data show CDR1 as ENHRY and CDR2 as SYGVKD. The CDR3 runs to 14 residues.

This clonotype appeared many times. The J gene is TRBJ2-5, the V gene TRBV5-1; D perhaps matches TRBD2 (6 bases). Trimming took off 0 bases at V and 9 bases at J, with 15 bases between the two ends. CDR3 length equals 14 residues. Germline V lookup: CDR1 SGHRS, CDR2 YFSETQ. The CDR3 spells CASSLDRPGGAQYF. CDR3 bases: TGCGCCAGCAGCTTGGATCGGCCAGGAGGGGCCCAGTACTTC.

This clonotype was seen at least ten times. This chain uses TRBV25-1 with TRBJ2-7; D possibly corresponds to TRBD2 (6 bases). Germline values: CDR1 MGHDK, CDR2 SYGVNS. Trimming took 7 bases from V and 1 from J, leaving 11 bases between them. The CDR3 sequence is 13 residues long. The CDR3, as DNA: TGTGCCAGCATGGGGGGTGGATCCTACGAGCAGTACTTC. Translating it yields CASMGGGSYEQYF.

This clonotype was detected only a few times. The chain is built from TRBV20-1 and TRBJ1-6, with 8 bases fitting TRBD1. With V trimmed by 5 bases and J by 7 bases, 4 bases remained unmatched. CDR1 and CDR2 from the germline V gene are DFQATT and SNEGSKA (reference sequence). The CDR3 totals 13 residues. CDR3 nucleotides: TGCAGTGCTTCGGGACAGGCAAATTCACCCCTCCACTTT. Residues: CSASGQANSPLHF.

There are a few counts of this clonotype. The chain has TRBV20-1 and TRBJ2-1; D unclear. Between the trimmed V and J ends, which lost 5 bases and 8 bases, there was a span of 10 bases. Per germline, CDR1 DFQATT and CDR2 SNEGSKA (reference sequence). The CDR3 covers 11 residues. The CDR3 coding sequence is TGCAGTGCTGCTAACCTGGATGAGCAGTTCTTC. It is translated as CSAANLDEQFF.

CDR3 DNA: TGTGCCAGCAGCCCTCCGGGACAGGGCTACGAGCAGTACTTC. Translation gives CASSPPGQGYEQYF. The chain joins TRBV2 to TRBJ2-7; 9 bases match TRBD1. V trimming: 6 bases; J trimming: 3 bases; junction bases outside the gene matches: 6. Germline-derived CDR1 and CDR2 are SNHLY and FYNNEI. This CDR3 region has 14 residues.

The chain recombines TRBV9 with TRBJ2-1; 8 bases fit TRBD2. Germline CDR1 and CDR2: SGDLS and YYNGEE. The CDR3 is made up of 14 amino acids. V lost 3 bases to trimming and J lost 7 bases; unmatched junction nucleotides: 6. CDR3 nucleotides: TGTGCCAGCAGCGCTATCAGCGGGGGAAATGAGCAGTTCTTC. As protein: CASSAISGGNEQFF.

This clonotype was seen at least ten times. This CDR3 reads CSAREGAGYNEQFF. CDR3 DNA sequence: TGCAGTGCTAGAGAGGGGGCTGGCTACAATGAGCAGTTCTTC. The rearrangement joins TRBV20-1 to TRBJ2-1, with D possibly matching TRBD1 (6 bases). Germline V CDR1 and CDR2: DFQATT, SNEGSKA (reference sequence). The CDR3 loop spans 14 amino acids. The V end was cut by 0 bases, the J end by 3 bases, with 9 bases between.

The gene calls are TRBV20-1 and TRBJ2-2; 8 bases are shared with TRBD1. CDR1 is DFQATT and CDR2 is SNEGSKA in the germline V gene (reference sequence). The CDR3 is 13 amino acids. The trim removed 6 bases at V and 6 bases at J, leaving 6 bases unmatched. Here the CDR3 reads CSARGQGSGELFF. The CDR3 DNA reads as TGCAGTGCCCGAGGACAGGGATCCGGGGAGCTGTTTTTT.

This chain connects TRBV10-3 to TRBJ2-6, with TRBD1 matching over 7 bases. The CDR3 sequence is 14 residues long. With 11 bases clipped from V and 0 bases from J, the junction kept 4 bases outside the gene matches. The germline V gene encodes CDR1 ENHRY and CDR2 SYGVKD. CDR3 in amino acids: CAVTGNSGANVLTF. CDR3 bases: TGTGCCGTGACAGGGAACTCTGGGGCCAACGTCCTGACTTTC.

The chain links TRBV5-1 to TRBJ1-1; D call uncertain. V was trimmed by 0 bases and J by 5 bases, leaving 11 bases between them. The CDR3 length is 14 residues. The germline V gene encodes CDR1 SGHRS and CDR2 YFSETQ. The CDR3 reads CASSLEGRLTEAFF. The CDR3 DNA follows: TGCGCCAGCAGCTTGGAGGGTCGCCTGACTGAAGCTTTCTTT.

The CDR3 region has the DNA TGTGCCAGCAGCCAAACAGGGGGGACACACGAGCAGTACTTC. This sequence encodes CASSQTGGTHEQYF. The rearrangement uses TRBV12-3 or TRBV12-4 and TRBJ2-7; 8 positions match TRBD1. The CDR3 length is 14 residues. The junction had 9 bases not matched to a gene; V was cut back by 6 bases and J by 5 bases.

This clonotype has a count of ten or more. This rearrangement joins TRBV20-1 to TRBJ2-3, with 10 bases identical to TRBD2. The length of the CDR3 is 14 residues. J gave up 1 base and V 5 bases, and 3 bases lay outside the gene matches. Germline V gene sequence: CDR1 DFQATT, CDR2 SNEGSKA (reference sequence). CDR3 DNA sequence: TGCAGTGCTCCTAGCGGGGGCCGCACAGATACGCAGTATTTT. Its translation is CSAPSGGRTDTQYF.

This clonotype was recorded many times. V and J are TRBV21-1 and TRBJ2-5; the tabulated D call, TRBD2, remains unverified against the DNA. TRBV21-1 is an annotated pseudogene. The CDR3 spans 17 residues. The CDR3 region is CASRWEDKGRQQETQYF. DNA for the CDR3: TGTGCCAGCAGGTGGGAGGATAAGGGACGGCAACAAGAGACCCAGTACTTC.

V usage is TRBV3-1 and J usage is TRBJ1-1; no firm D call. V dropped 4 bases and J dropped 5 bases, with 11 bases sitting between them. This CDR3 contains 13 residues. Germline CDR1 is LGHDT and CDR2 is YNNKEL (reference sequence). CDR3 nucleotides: TGTGCCAGCAGCCTTGCCACAGTGACTGAAGCTTTCTTT. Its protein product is CASSLATVTEAFF.

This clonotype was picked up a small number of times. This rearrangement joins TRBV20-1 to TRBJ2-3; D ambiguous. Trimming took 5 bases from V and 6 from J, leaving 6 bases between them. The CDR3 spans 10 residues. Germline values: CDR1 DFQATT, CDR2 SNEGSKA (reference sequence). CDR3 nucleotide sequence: TGCAGTGCTTTCGCGGATACGCAGTATTTT. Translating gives CSAFADTQYF.

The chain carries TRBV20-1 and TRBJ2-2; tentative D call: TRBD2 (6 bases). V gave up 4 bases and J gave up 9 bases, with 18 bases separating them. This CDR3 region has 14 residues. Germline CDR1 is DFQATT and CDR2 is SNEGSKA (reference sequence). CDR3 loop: CSAKPGLPPRELFF. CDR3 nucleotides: TGCAGTGCTAAACCGGGACTCCCACCAAGGGAGCTGTTTTTT.

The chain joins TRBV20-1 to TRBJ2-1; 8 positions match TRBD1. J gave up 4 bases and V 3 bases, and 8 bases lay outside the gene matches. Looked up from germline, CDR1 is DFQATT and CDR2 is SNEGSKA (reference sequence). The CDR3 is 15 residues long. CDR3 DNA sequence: TGCAGTGCTAGTTTAAAGGACAGGGCTTACAATGAGCAGTTCTTC. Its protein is CSASLKDRAYNEQFF.

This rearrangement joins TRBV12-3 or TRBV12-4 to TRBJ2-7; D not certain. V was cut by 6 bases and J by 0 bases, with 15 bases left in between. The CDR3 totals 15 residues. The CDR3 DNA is TGTGCCAGCAGGCGGTTGGGCGGCAACTCCTACGAGCAGTACTTC. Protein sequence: CASRRLGGNSYEQYF.

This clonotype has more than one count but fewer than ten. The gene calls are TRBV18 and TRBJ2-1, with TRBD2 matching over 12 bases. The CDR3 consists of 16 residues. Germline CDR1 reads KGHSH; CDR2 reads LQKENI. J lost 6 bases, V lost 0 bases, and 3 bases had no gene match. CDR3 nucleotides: TGTGCCAGCTCACCACCTGGGACTAGCGGGCTCAATGAGCAGTTCTTC. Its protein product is CASSPPGTSGLNEQFF. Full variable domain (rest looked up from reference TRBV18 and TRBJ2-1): NAGVMQNPRHLVRRRGQEARLRCSPMKGHSHVYWYRQLPEEGLKFMVYLQKENIIDESGMPKERFSAEFPKEGPSILRIQQVVRGDSAAYFCASSPPGTSGLNEQFFGPGTRLTVL.